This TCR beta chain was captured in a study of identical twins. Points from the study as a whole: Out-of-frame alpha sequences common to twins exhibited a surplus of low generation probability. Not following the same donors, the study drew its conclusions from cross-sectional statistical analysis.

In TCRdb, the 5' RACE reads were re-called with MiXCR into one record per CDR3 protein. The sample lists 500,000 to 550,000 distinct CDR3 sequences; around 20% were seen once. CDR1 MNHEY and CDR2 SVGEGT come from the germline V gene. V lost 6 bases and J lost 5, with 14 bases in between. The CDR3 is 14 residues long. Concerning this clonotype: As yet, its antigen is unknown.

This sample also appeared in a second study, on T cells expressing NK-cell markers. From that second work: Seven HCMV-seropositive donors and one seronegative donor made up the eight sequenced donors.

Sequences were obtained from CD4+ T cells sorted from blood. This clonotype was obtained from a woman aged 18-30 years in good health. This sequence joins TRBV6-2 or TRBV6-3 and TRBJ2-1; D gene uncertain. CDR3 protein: CASSRLTSHNEQFF. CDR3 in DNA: TGTGCCAGCAGCCGCCTTACTTCTCACAATGAGCAGTTCTTC.